This T cell receptor beta chain emerged from a study of shared clonotypes between healthy human individuals. Study outcomes and limitations: Several donors shared about 4.5% of their naive CD4 clonotypes.

In the original processing: Filtering differed because ImmunoSEQ produced junction-only sequences that carried no quality scores. Using immunoSEQ multiplex PCR, the repertoire was profiled, and TCRdb retains in-frame clones only, with some absent. That table furnishes V, J and clone size, whereas the DNA furnished D and trimming. The sample includes approximately 1,500,000 clones, 96% seen only once; the top ten take roughly 1.2%. Germline V gene sequence: CDR1 LGHNT, CDR2 FRNRAP. CDR3 size: 15 residues. Unmatched junction bases numbered 5, after V lost 6 bases and J lost 1 base. About this clone: What it binds is not known.

Sequenced material: naive CD4+ T cells sorted from blood. Described subset: CD45RA+ positively selected. The V call is TRBV12-5, the J call TRBJ2-3, with 9 bases that match TRBD2. The receptor was isolated from a man aged 25-45 years in good health. CDR3 loop: CASGAGGLGTDTQYF. CDR3 in DNA: TGTGCTAGTGGGGCGGGAGGGTTGGGCACAGATACGCAGTATTTT.